This T cell receptor beta chain was captured in a study of cytomegalovirus exposure and HLA in healthy donors. From the roughly 120-subject validation cohort, which was separate from the roughly 700-subject first cohort, the donors were drawn. Germline CDR1 MNHNS, CDR2 SASEGT. There are 13 residues in the CDR3. V shed 7 bases and J 10 bases; nucleotides not matched to a gene: 7. Profiled with immunoSEQ multiplex PCR; TCRdb holds only in-frame clones, not every one. The profile covers about 98,000 clones, with roughly 85% appearing a single time and 3% to 4.5% taken by the ten largest. The receptor was derived from a woman aged 30 to 39 in good health and CMV-seronegative. The rearrangement uses TRBV6-1 and TRBJ2-1; the match to TRBD2 covers 10 bases. The source material was PBMCs. The CDR3 loop is CASILRLAGEQFF. The DNA for the CDR3 is TGTGCCAGCATCCTGAGACTAGCGGGCGAGCAGTTCTTC.